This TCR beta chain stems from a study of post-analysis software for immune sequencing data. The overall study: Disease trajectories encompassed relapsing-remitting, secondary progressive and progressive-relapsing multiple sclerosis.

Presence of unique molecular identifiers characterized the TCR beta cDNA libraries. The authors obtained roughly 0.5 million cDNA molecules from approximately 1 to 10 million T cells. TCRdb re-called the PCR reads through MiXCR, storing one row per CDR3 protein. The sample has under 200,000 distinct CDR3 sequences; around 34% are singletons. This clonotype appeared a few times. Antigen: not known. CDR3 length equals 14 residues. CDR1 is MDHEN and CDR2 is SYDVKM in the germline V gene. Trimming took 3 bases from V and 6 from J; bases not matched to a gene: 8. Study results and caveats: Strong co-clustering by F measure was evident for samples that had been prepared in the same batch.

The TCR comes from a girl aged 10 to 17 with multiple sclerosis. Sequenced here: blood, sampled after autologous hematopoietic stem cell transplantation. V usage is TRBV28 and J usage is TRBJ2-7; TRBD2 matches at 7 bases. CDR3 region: CASSFRLARGEQYF. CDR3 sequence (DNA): TGTGCCAGCAGTTTTAGACTAGCTCGTGGCGAGCAGTACTTC.